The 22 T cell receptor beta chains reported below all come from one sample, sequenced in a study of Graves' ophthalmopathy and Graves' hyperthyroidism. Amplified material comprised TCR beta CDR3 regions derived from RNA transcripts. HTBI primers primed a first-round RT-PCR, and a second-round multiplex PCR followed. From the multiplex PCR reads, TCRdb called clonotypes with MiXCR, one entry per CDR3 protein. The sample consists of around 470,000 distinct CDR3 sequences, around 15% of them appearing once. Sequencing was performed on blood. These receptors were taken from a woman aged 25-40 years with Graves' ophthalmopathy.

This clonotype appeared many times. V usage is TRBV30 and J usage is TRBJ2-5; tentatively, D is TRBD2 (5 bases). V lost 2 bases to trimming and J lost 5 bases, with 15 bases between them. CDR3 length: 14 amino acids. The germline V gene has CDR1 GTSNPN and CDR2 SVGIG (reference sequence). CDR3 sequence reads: CAWSPPGRSETQYF. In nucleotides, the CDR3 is TGTGCCTGGAGTCCCCCGGGGAGATCGGAGACCCAGTACTTC. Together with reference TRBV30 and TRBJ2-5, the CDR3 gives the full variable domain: SQTIHQWPATLVQPVGSPLSLECTVEGTSNPNLYWYRQAAGRGLQLLFYSVGIGQISSEVPQNLSASRPQDRQFILSSKKLLLSDSGFYLCAWSPPGRSETQYFGPGTRLLVL.

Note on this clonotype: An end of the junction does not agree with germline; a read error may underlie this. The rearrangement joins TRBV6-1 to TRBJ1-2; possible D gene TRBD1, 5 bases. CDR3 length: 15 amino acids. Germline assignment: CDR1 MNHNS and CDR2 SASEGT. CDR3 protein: CASREGAEANYGYTF. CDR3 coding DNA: TGTGCCAGCAGGGAAGGGGCTGAAGCTAACTATGGCTACACCTTC.

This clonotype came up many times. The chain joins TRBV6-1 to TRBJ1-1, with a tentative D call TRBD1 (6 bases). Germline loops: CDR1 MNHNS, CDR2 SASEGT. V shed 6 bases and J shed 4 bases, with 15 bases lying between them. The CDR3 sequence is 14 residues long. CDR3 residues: CASRPQGWGTEAFF. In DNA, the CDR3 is TGTGCCAGCAGACCACAGGGTTGGGGCACTGAAGCTTTCTTT.

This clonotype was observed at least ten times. This CDR3 is CASKTGAVNTEAFF. The CDR3 nucleotides are TGTGCCAGCAAGACGGGGGCGGTGAACACTGAAGCTTTCTTT. The J gene is TRBJ1-1, the V gene TRBV28; TRBD1 is a possible D gene (6 bases). CDR1 and CDR2 from the germline V gene are MDHEN and SYDVKM. Trimming removed 7 bases from V and 0 bases from J, with 12 bases in between. CDR3 length: 14 residues.

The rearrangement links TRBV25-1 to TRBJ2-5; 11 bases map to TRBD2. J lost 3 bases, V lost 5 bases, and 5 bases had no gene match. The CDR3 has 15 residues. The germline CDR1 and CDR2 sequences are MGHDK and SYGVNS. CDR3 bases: TGTGCCAGCAGTCCGGGACTAGCGGTGGAAGAGACCCAGTACTTC. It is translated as CASSPGLAVEETQYF.

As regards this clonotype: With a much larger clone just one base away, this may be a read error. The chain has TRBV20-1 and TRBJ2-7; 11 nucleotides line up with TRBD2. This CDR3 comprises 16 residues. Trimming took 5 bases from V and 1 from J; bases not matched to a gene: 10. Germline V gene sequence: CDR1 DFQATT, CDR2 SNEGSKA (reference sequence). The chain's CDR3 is CSAYVLAGDPSYEQYF. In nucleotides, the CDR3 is TGCAGTGCTTACGTACTAGCGGGGGACCCGTCCTACGAGCAGTACTTC.

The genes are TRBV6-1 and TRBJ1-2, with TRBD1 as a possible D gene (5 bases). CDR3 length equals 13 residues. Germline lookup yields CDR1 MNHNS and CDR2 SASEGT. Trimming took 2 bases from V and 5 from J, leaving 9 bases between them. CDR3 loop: CASSERPGYGYTF. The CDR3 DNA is TGTGCCAGCAGTGAACGGCCAGGGTATGGCTACACCTTC.

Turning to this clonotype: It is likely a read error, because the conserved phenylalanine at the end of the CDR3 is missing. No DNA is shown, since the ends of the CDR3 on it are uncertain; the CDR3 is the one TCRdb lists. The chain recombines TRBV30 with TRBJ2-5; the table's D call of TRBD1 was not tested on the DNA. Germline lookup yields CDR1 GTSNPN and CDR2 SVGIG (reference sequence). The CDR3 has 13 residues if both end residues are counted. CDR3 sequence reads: CAWSVRTEETQDY.

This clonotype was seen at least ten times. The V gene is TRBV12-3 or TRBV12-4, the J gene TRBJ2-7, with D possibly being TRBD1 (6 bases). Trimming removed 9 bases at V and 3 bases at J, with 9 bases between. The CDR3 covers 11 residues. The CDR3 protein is CASQQGYEQYF. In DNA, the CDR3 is TGTGCCAGTCAACAGGGCTACGAGCAGTACTTC.

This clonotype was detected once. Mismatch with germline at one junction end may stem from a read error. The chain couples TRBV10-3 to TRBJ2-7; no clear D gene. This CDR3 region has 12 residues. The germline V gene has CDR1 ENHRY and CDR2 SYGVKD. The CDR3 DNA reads TGTTCCATCAGTGATGTGGCGAGCGAGCAGTACTTC. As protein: CSISDVASEQYF.

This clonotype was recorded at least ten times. CDR3 region: CASRDTASGPQHF. The CDR3 DNA is TGTGCCAGCAGAGATACAGCCTCGGGGCCCCAGCATTTT. The chain has TRBV6-1 and TRBJ1-5; D is undetermined. The CDR3 consists of 13 residues. The germline gives CDR1 MNHNS, CDR2 SASEGT. V was pared by 6 bases and J by 9 bases, with 15 bases between.

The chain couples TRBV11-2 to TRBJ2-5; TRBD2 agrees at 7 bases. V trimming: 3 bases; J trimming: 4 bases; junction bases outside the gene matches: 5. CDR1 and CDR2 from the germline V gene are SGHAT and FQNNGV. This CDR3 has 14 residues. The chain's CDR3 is CASSFEGRGETQYF. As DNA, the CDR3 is TGTGCCAGCAGCTTCGAGGGGAGGGGAGAGACCCAGTACTTC.

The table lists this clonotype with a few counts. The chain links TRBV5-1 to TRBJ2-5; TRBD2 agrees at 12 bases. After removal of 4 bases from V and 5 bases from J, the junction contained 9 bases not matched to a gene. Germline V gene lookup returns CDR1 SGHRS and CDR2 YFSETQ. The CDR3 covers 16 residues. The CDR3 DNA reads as TGCGCCAGCAGCATCCTGACTAGCGGGGGTGGGGAGACCCAGTACTTC. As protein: CASSILTSGGGETQYF.

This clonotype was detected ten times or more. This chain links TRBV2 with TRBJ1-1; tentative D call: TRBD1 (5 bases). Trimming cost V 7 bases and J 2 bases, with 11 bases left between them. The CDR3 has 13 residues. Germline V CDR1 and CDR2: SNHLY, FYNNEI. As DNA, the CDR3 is TGTGCCAGCACCCGGGACGTAAACACTGAAGCTTTCTTT. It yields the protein CASTRDVNTEAFF.

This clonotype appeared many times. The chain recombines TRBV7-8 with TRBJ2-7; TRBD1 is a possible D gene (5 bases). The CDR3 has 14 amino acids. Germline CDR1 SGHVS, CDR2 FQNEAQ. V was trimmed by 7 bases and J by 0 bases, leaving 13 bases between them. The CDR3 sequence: CASNTGRFSYEQYF. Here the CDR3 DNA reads TGTGCCAGCAATACAGGTCGGTTCTCCTACGAGCAGTACTTC.

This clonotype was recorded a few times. The CDR3 is CASTAHWDRGYEETQYF. The CDR3 DNA is TGCGCCAGCACCGCCCATTGGGACAGGGGGTATGAAGAGACCCAGTACTTC. The gene calls are TRBV5-1 and TRBJ2-5, with 11 bases fitting TRBD1. The germline V gene has CDR1 SGHRS and CDR2 YFSETQ. Trimming took 6 bases from V and 3 from J; bases not matched to a gene: 13. The length of the CDR3 is 17 residues.

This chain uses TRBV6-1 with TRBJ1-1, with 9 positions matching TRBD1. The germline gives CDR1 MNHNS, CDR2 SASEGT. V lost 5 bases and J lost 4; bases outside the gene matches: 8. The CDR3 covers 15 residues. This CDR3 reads CASSTTQGARTEAFF. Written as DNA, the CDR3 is TGTGCCAGCAGTACGACACAGGGGGCGCGCACTGAAGCTTTCTTT.

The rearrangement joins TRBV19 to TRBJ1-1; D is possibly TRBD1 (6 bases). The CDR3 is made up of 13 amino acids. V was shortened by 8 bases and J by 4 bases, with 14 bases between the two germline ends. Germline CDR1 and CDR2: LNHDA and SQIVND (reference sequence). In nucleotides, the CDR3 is TGTGCCAGTTTCCACAGGGCCCTCACTGAAGCTTTCTTT. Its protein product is CASFHRALTEAFF.

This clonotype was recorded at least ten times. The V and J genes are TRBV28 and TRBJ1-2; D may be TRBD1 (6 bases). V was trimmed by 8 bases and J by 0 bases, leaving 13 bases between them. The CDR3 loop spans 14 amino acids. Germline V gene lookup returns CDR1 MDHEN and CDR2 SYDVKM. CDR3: CASGGTSTNYGYTF. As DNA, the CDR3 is TGTGCCAGCGGGGGGACATCTACTAACTATGGCTACACCTTC.

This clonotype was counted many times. The CDR3 sequence is CASSPPINSYEQYF. Written as DNA, the CDR3 is TGTGCCAGCAGCCCCCCTATCAATTCCTACGAGCAGTACTTC. The chain combines TRBV7-9 with TRBJ2-7; D is uncertain. The CDR3 is made up of 14 amino acids. Germline loops: CDR1 SEHNR, CDR2 FQNEAQ (reference sequence). Trimming shortened V by 5 bases and J by 1 base, and 12 bases separated the two germline ends.

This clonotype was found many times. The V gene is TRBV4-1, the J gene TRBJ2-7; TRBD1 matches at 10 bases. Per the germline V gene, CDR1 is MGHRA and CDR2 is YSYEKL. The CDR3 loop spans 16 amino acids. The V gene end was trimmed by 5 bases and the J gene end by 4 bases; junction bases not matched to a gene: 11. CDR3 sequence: CASSGSRDRGFYEQYF. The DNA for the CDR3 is TGCGCCAGCAGCGGATCGCGGGACAGGGGATTTTACGAGCAGTACTTC.

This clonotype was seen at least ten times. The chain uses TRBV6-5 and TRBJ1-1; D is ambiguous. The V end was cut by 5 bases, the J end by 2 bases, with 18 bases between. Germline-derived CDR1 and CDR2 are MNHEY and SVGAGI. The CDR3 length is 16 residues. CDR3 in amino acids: CASSLQTLSKNTEAFF. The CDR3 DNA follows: TGTGCCAGCAGTCTACAAACACTATCTAAAAACACTGAAGCTTTCTTT.